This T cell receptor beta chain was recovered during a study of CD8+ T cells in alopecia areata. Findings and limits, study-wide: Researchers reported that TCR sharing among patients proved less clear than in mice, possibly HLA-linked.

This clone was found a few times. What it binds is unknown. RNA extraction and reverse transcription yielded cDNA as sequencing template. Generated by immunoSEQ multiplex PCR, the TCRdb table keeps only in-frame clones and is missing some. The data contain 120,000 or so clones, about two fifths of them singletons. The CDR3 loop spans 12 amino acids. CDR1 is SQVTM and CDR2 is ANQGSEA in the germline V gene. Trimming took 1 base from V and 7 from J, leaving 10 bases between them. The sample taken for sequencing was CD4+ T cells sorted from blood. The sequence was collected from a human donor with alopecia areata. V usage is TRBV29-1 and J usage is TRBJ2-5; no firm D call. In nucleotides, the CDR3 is TGCAGCGTTGAAGTCGGGTATGGGACCCAGTACTTC. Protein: CSVEVGYGTQYF.